This T cell receptor (beta chain) derives from a study of chemoradiotherapy in HPV16-positive cancers. Looking at the study overall: Two HPV16-positive patients' cells yielded candidate HPV-specific clones and common motifs.

Broader study findings: Candidate HPV-specific clones and E7-related TCR motifs grew in tumor during treatment. For HPV16-positive patients, expanding HPV-responsive T cells associated with longer recurrence-free survival.

Regarding this clone: Its antigen is not known.

Some clones are missing from TCRdb's copy, which holds only in-frame ones; the method was immunoSEQ multiplex PCR. The sample yields about 21,000 clones, 80% to 90% seen once. Germline CDR1 and CDR2: SGHTA and FQGNSA. J lost 3 bases, V lost 5 bases, and 9 bases had no gene match. The CDR3 loop spans 15 amino acids. The TCR was taken from a human donor with HPV-associated anogenital cancer. The specimen was blood, collected from a patient who underwent chemoradiotherapy. The rearrangement joins TRBV7-2 to TRBJ2-7; 8 bases map to TRBD2. The chain's CDR3 is CASSPSGLVGYEQYF. CDR3 DNA: TGTGCCAGCAGCCCTTCGGGACTAGTAGGCTACGAGCAGTACTTC.